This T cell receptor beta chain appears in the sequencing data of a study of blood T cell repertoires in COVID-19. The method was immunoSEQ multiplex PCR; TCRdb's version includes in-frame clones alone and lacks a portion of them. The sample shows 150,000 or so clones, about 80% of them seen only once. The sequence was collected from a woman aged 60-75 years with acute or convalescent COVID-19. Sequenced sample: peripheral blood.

This CDR3 reads CASSLQPLQASRETQYF. CDR3 DNA sequence: TGTGCCAGCAGCTTACAGCCCCTACAGGCATCCAGGGAGACCCAGTACTTC. The V gene is TRBV5-4, the J gene TRBJ2-5, with D possibly being TRBD1 (5 bases). Germline CDR1 SGHNT, CDR2 YYREEE (reference sequence). This CDR3 is built from 17 residues. V was trimmed by 2 bases and J by 5 bases, leaving 22 bases between them. Complete variable domain (other parts from reference TRBV5-4 and TRBJ2-5): ETGVTQSPTHLIKTRGQQVTLRCSSQSGHNTVSWYQQALGQGPQFIFQYYREEENGRGNFPPRFSGLQFPNYSSELNVNALELDDSALYLCASSLQPLQASRETQYFGPGTRLLVL.